The T cell receptor (beta chain) described here comes from a study of blood T cells in healthy people across ages (dated by TCRdb to 2015 to 2017). In terms of the full investigation: Template switching captured roughly one uniquely barcoded TCR beta cDNA molecule per two T cells in model experiments. To track age-related changes in TCR beta repertoire diversity, the study relied on deep sequencing normalized with unique cDNA molecular identifiers. The donors were split into four age groups: young (average around 16 years), middle-aged (roughly 39), aged (roughly 68) and long-lived (about 74). To avoid experimental bias, donors of different ages were spread randomly across the sequencing lanes. Using the same blood draw, the study looked at two additional independent replicas of 1 million unique cDNA reads for two donors, one aged 18 to 30 and the other aged 80 or older.

The germline V gene (reference sequence) yields SEHNR for CDR1 and FQNEAQ for CDR2. CDR3 length: 14 amino acids, cysteine to phenylalanine. Just the 42-base CDR3 DNA is kept, in frame starting at base 1. Trimming at the junction amounts to 2 bases on V and 8 bases on J, and the germline ends lie 10 bases apart. What the research found in general, with its limitations: Conclusive comparison of naive and antigen-experienced compartments was prevented by the profiling of bulk unsorted PBMCs. A strong correlation was found between observed TCR beta diversity and the percentage of naive T cells measured by flow cytometry. Estimates of total diversity based on one million sequenced T cells were considered lower bounds and underestimates. Observed TCR beta diversity per million T cells fell roughly linearly with age, and a significant reduction was already apparent by age roughly 40. Compared with the aged group, the long-lived group had more naive CD4+ T cells, fewer expanded clones and increased TCR diversity, a pattern suggesting age selection. The CMV infection status of donors was not known, potentially confounding age-related changes in expanded clonotypes.

Donors were a few dozen systemically healthy Caucasian individuals from Russia aged 6 to 90 years. Each donor gave about 9.7 milliliters of peripheral blood, drawn into EDTA-treated Vacutainer tubes. Ficoll-Paque density-gradient centrifugation was used to isolate PBMCs, with at least 7 million obtained per sample. Trizol reagent was used to extract total RNA from the PBMCs, yielding at least 6 micrograms per sample. For every donor, flow cytometry on a PBMC aliquot measured the percentage of naive CD45RAhigh/CD27high T cells. The library came from 5' RACE. The data were produced on an Illumina HiSeq 2500. A second about 7 to 12 cycle PCR used a sample-barcoded 5' primer and a J-beta primer mix. A unique molecular identifier was introduced onto each TCR beta cDNA molecule by a template-switch 5' adaptor carrying 12 random nucleotides. At least 3 million CDR3-containing paired-end reads were obtained from each sample. First-strand cDNA synthesis was performed from all RNA using the Mint cDNA synthesis kit, with priming by a TRBC-specific oligonucleotide. Following uracil-DNA glycosylase treatment, a first 18-cycle PCR with universal primers M1SS and BC2_uni_R was performed on all cDNA. The published analysis was carried out like this. For normalization, 1 million high-quality reads were randomly selected from each sample, with every read carrying a distinct molecular identifier. Instead of being binned into consensus sequences, reads with shared molecular identifiers were discarded. MiTCR, run with a Q25 quality threshold and the strictest error-elimination algorithm, handled CDR3 identification, clonotype clustering and error correction. A nonparametric unseen species model with Euler transformation was used to estimate lower-bound total TCR beta diversity. TCRdb itself trimmed the public reads at Q25 with fastp, ran MiXCR and retained productive beta chains. CDR3 protein duplicates are merged, each entry listing the most common genes and DNA. The V and J calls, along with clone size, are taken from TCRdb and not from the paper's own processing. The sample table holds fewer than 2,000,000 distinct CDR3 sequences, of which approximately 32% were seen once. The top ten clonotypes cover approximately 11% of the sample.

Note on this clonotype: Its specific antigen is unknown. No qualities accompany the bases; no much larger clone lies one base away.

The rearrangement joined TRBV7-9 to TRBJ1-6, with the D gene uncertain. This sequence originates from a woman in her twenties or thirties in good health. The sequencing input was blood. The CDR3: CASSLSTIDSPLHF. The DNA sequence is TGTGCCAGCAGCTTATCCACCATAGATTCACCCCTCCACTTT.